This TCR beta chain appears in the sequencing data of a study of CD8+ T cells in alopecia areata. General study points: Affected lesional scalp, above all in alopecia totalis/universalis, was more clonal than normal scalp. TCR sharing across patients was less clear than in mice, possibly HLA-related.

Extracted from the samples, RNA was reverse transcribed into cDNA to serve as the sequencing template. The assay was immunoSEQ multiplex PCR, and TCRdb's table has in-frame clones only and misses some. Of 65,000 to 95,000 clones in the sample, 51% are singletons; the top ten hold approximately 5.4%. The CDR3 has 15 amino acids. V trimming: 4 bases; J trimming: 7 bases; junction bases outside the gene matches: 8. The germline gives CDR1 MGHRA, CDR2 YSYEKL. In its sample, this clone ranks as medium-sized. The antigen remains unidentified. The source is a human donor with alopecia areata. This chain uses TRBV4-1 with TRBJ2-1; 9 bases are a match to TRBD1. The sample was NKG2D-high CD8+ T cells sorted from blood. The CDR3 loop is CASSLGQGNLNEQFF. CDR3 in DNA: TGCGCCAGCAGCCTGGGACAGGGAAATTTGAATGAGCAGTTCTTC.